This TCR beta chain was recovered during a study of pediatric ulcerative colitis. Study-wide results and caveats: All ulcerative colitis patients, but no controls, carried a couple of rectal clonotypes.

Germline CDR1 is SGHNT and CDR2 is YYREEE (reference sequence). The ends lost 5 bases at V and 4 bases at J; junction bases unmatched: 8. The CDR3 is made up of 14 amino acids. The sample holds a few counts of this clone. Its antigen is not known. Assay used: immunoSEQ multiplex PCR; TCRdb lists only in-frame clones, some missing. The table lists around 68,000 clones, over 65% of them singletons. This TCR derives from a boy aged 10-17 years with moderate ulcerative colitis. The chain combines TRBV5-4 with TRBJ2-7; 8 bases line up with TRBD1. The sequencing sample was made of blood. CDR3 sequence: CASSLWTGQYEQYF. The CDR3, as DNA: TGTGCCAGCAGTTTGTGGACAGGGCAATACGAGCAGTACTTC.